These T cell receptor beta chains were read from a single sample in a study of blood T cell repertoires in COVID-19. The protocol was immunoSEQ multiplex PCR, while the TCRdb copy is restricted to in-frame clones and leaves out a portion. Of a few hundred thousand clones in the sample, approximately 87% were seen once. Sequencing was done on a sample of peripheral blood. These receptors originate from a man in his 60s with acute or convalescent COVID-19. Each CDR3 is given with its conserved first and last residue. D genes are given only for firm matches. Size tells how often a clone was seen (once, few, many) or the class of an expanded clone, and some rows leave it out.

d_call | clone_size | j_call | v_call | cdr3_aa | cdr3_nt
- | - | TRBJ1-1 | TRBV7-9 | CASSLVRAGRRNTEAFF | TGTGCCAGCAGCTTAGTGAGAGCGGGGAGGAGGAACACTGAAGCTTTCTTT
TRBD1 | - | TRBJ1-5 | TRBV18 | CASSPTRRQGCNQPQHF | TGTGCCAGCTCACCAACCCGGAGACAGGGGTGCAATCAGCCCCAGCATTTT
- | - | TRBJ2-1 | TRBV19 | CASSRAVNEQFF | TGTGCCAGTAGTAGGGCAGTCAATGAGCAGTTCTTC
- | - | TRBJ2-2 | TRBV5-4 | CASSFYSFTGELFF | TGTGCCAGCAGCTTCTACAGTTTCACCGGGGAGCTGTTTTTT
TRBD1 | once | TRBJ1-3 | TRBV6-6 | CASWGQSSSGNTIYF | TGTGCCAGCTGGGGACAGAGCTCCTCTGGAAACACCATATATTTT
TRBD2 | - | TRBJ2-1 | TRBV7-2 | CASSPLRGREGGGEQFF | TGTGCCAGCAGCCCACTCCGAGGGCGGGAGGGGGGTGGTGAGCAGTTCTTC
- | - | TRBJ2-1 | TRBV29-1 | CSVEGSSSTYNEQFF | TGCAGCGTTGAAGGTTCTAGCAGTACCTACAATGAGCAGTTCTTC
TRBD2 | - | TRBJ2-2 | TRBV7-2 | CASSPAGGFGELFF | TGTGCCAGCAGCCCCGCGGGAGGGTTCGGGGAGCTGTTTTTT
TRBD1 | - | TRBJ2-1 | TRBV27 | CASSWDRGVEQFF | TGTGCCAGCAGTTGGGACAGGGGGGTTGAGCAGTTCTTC
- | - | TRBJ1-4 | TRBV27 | CASSLSAAGAIRPKLFF | TGTGCCAGCAGTTTATCGGCGGCGGGGGCTATAAGGCCGAAACTGTTTTTT
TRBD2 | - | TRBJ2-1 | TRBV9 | CASSLGLAFVDEQFF | TGTGCCAGCAGCCTTGGACTAGCGTTCGTCGATGAGCAGTTCTTC
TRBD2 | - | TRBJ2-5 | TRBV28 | CASSFIFLGGAGVTAGVSQETQYF | TGTGCCAGCAGTTTTATTTTTTTGGGAGGAGCGGGTGTGACAGCGGGAGTTTCGCAAGAGACCCAGTACTTC
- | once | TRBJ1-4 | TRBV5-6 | CASSFRGAGEKLFF | TGTGCCAGCAGCTTCCGTGGGGCCGGAGAAAAACTGTTTTTT
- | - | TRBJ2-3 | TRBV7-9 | CASSLDGLTDTQYF | TGTGCCAGCAGCTTAGACGGACTCACAGATACGCAGTATTTT
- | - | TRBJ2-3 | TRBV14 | CASSQDSFGGGTDTQYF | TGTGCCAGCAGCCAAGATTCGTTTGGCGGGGGCACAGATACGCAGTATTTT
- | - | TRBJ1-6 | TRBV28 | CASSTEAAYNSPLHF | TGTGCCAGCAGTACGGAGGCCGCCTATAATTCACCCCTCCACTTT